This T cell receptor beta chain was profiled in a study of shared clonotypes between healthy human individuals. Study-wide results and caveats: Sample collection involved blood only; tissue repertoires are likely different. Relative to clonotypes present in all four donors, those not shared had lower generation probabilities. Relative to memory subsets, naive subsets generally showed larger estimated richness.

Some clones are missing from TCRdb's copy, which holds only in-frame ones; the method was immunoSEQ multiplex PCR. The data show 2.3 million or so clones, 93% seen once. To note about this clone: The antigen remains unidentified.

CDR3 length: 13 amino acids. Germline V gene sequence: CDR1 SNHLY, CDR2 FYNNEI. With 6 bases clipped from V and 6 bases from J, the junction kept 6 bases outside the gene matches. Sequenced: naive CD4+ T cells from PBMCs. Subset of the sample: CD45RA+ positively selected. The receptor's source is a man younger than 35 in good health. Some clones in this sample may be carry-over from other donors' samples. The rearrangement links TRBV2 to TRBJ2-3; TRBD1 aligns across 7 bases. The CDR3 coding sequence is TGTGCCAGCAGGGGACAGTCAGCGGATACGCAGTATTTT. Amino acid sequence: CASRGQSADTQYF. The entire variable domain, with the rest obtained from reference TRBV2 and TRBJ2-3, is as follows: EPEVTQTPSHQVTQMGQEVILRCVPISNHLYFYWYRQILGQKVEFLVSFYNNEISEKSEIFDDQFSVERPDGSNFTLKIRSTKLEDSAMYFCASRGQSADTQYFGPGTRLTVL.